The clone carrying this T cell receptor (beta chain) was detected once. The CDR3 covers 17 residues. The V gene end was trimmed by 5 bases and the J gene end by 5 bases; junction bases not matched to a gene: 14. Germline CDR1 SGHRS, CDR2 YFSETQ. This sample was included in a study of OX40 agonist ivuxolimab in advanced cancers. Study-level information: The study enrolled dose-escalation patients with hepatocellular carcinoma, melanoma, renal cell or head and neck cancer. Enrollees could have had prior anti-PD-1, anti-PD-L1 or anti-CTLA-4 therapy, which over 35% had received.

Method: immunoSEQ multiplex PCR; TCRdb's copy keeps in-frame clones and lacks some. The sample yields 55,000 to 80,000 clones, roughly 80% seen once. The receptor's source is an adult with an advanced solid tumor such as melanoma, head and neck, liver or kidney cancer. The chain uses TRBV5-1 and TRBJ2-5, with 11 bases that match TRBD2. The specimen was CD4+ or CD8+ T cells sorted from blood, collected in a trial of the OX40 agonist ivuxolimab. The CDR3 sequence is CASSSPGTSGSSETQYF. CDR3 in DNA: TGCGCCAGCAGTTCCCCGGGCACTAGCGGGAGTTCGGAGACCCAGTACTTC.